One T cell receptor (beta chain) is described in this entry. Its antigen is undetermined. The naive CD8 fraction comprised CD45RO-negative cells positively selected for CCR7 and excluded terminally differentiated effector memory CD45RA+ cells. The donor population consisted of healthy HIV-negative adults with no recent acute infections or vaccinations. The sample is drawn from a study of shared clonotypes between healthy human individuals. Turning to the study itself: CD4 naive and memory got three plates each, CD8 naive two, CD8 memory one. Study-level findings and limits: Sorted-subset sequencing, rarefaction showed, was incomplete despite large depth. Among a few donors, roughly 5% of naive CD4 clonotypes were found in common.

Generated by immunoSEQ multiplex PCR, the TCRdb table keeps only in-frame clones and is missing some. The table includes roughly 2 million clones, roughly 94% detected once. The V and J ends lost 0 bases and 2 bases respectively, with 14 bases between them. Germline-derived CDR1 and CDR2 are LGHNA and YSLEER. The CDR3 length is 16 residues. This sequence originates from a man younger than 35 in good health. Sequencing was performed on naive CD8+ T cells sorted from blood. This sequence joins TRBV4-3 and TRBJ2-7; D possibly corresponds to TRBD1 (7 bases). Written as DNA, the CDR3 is TGCGCCAGCAGCCAAGATCAGGAGGGGGCGACCTACGAGCAGTACTTC. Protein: CASSQDQEGATYEQYF.